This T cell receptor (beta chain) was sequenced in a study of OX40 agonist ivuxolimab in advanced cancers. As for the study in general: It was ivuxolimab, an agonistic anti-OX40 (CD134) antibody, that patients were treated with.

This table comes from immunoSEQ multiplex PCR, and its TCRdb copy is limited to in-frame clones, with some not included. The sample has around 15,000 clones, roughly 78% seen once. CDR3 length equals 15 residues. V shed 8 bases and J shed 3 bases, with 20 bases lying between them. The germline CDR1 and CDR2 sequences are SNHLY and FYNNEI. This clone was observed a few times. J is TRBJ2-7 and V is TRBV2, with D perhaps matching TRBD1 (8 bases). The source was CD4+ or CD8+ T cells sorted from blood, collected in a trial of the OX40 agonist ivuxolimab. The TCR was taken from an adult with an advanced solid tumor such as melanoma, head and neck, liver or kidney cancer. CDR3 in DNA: TGTGCCAGCGGAGACAGGGGAGGGCTTTTCTACGAGCAGTACTTC. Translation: CASGDRGGLFYEQYF.